The rows below give T cell receptor beta chains drawn from one sample of a study of CD8 T cells in ankylosing spondylitis. TCRdb processed the 5' RACE reads anew with MiXCR; each CDR3 protein has one entry. The sample contains tens of thousands of distinct CDR3 sequences, about 6.3% of which appear only once. Sequenced: blood, either unsorted or a sorted T cell fraction (not recorded which). These receptors were taken from a male donor with ankylosing spondylitis or in good health (not recorded which). The CDR3 runs from the conserved cysteine through the conserved F or W. The D gene is left open where the match is weak. Clone size is shown for a subset of rows, as once, few, many or a class of expanded clone.

d_gene | j_gene | v_gene | abundance | CDR3nt | CDR3aa
TRBD1 | TRBJ2-3 | TRBV13 | few | TGTGCCAGCAGCTCCTGGACGGACAGGTCCCTCGGGGATACGCAGTATTTT | CASSSWTDRSLGDTQYF
TRBD1 | TRBJ2-7 | TRBV20-1 | - | TGCAGTGCTAGAGGCCCACAGGGGTACGAGCAGTACTTC | CSARGPQGYEQYF
- | TRBJ2-4 | TRBV6-2/TRBV6-3 | many | TGTGCCAGCAGTTACCTGACTACCGGAGCCAAAAACATTCAGTACTTC | CASSYLTTGAKNIQYF
- | TRBJ2-1 | TRBV4-2 | many | TGTGCCAGCAGCCAAGAAATTGACAGAATCTCCCAGGGGGGTGAGCAGTTCTTC | CASSQEIDRISQGGEQFF
- | TRBJ2-1 | TRBV7-9 | many | TGTGCCAGCAGCCCTAACGTGGTGGACATAAACAATGAGCAGTTCTTC | CASSPNVVDINNEQFF
TRBD2 | TRBJ2-3 | TRBV20-1 | many | TGCAGTGCTAGAGTGGCCGGGGGTAGCGGGGTCACAGATACGCAGTATTTT | CSARVAGGSGVTDTQYF
TRBD1 | TRBJ1-5 | TRBV7-2 | many | TGTGCCAGCAGCTTAGGCAGGGGGACAGGGAGGAATCAGCCCCAGCATTTT | CASSLGRGTGRNQPQHF
- | TRBJ1-4 | TRBV9 | many | TGTGCCAGCAGCCCAGACCGGGACTCCTATGAAAAACTGTTTTTT | CASSPDRDSYEKLFF
- | TRBJ1-5 | TRBV20-1 | many | TGCAGTGCTAGCCTGCCTGCGCAGCCCCAGCATTTT | CSASLPAQPQHF
- | TRBJ1-1 | TRBV5-1 | many | TGCGCCAGCAGCTTAGGCAGGTCGAACACTGAAGCTTTCTTT | CASSLGRSNTEAFF
- | TRBJ2-7 | TRBV7-2 | many | TGTGCCAGCAGCTTAGTAGTCTCCTTGGCCGAGCAGTACTTC | CASSLVVSLAEQYF
- | TRBJ1-2 | TRBV18 | many | TGTGCCAGCTCACCTCAAGGAAACGGCTACACCTTC | CASSPQGNGYTF
- | TRBJ1-2 | TRBV4-3 | many | TGCGCCAGCAGCCAAGATAGGGATGGAGGCTATGGCTACACCTTC | CASSQDRDGGYGYTF
TRBD1 | TRBJ2-6 | TRBV12-3/TRBV12-4 | - | TGTGCCTTCAGTTACCCGACAGGGTCGGGCTCTGGGGCCAACGTCCTGACTTTC | CAFSYPTGSGSGANVLTF
- | TRBJ1-2 | TRBV14 | many | TGTGCCAGCAGCTGGGTATCGGGTGGCTATGGCTACACCTTC | CASSWVSGGYGYTF
TRBD1 | TRBJ1-2 | TRBV20-1 | many | TGCAGTGCTATGGGACAGGGCTACACCTTC | CSAMGQGYTF
- | TRBJ2-5 | TRBV12-3/TRBV12-4 | few | TGTGCCTTCAGTTTCGGCGAGATTACTCTACAGGCGGCCGTGACCCAGTACTTC | CAFSFGEITLQAAVTQYF
- | TRBJ2-2 | TRBV29-1 | many | TGCAGCGCTCGGAGACCGAACACCGGGGAGCTGTTTTTT | CSARRPNTGELFF
TRBD1 | TRBJ1-6 | TRBV7-9 | many | TGTGCCAGCAGCTCCCTGACAGGGGGAGGTTCACCCCTCCACTTT | CASSSLTGGGSPLHF
- | TRBJ2-7 | TRBV7-9 | many | TGTGCCAGCAGCTTAACCGACGGCTCCTACGAGCAGTACTTC | CASSLTDGSYEQYF
TRBD1 | TRBJ2-3 | TRBV12-3/TRBV12-4 | - | TGTGCCAGCAGTTGGGGGACAGGTGATACGCAGTATTTT | CASSWGTGDTQYF
- | TRBJ2-5 | TRBV29-1 | many | TGCAGCGTCCTCACCGGTCCAAGTCTGGAGACCCAGTACTTC | CSVLTGPSLETQYF
- | TRBJ2-3 | TRBV20-1 | many | TGCAGTGCTAGAGATCTGGGTACCACAGATACGCAGTATTTT | CSARDLGTTDTQYF
TRBD1 | TRBJ1-1 | TRBV7-8 | many | TGTGCCAGCAGCTTAGTACAGGGGCCTGAAGCTTTCTTT | CASSLVQGPEAFF